Below, 19 T cell receptor beta chains from the same sample are listed, as sequenced in a study of vaccination effects on CD4 cells after COVID-19. The antigens of these receptors remain unknown. Antigen-specific CD4+ T cells were first expanded with viral peptide pools by the ViraFEST assay and only then sequenced. Following culture for approximately 11 days, CD4+ T cells were isolated. Only in-frame clones appear in the TCRdb table, and some are missing; sequencing was by immunoSEQ multiplex PCR. The sample lists roughly 50,000 clones, over 80% occurring once. The sample in question was CD4+ T cells from PBMCs cultured with HCoV-229E spike peptides, obtained before COVID-19 vaccination. The source is a human donor who received a COVID-19 vaccine.

Only a few counts were recorded for this clone. The genes are TRBV5-1 and TRBJ2-5; D is possibly TRBD1 (5 bases). Trimming cost V 4 bases and J 2 bases, with 9 bases left between them. Per germline, CDR1 SGHRS and CDR2 YFSETQ. The CDR3 has 13 residues. CDR3 in DNA: TGCGCCAGCAGCCCTCAGGGTCAAGAGACCCAGTACTTC. Residues: CASSPQGQETQYF. The variable domain in full, with the rest retrieved from reference TRBV5-1 and TRBJ2-5, is KAGVTQTPRYLIKTRGQQVTLSCSPISGHRSVSWYQQTPGQGLQFLFEYFSETQRNKGNFPGRFSGRQFSNSRSEMNVSTLELGDSALYLCASSPQGQETQYFGPGTRLLVL.

The rearrangement links TRBV5-4 to TRBJ2-3; maybe TRBD1 (6 bases). The length of the CDR3 is 15 residues. CDR1 SGHNT and CDR2 YYREEE come from the germline V gene (reference sequence). V was trimmed by 4 bases and J by 4 bases, leaving 16 bases between them. The CDR3 bases are TGTGCCAGCAGCCACCAGGGGCTGAGGGCAGATACGCAGTATTTT. It is translated as CASSHQGLRADTQYF. Supplemented by reference TRBV5-4 and TRBJ2-3, the full variable domain reads ETGVTQSPTHLIKTRGQQVTLRCSSQSGHNTVSWYQQALGQGPQFIFQYYREEENGRGNFPPRFSGLQFPNYSSELNVNALELDDSALYLCASSHQGLRADTQYFGPGTRLTVL.

This clone was counted a single time. The V and J genes are TRBV18 and TRBJ2-5; TRBD1 aligns across 9 bases. V lost 6 bases to trimming and J lost 2 bases; unmatched junction nucleotides: 10. CDR3 size: 16 residues. The germline CDR1 and CDR2 sequences are KGHSH and LQKENI. CDR3 region: CASSPRGTGFQETQYF. The CDR3 DNA reads TGTGCCAGCTCCCCCCGTGGGACAGGGTTTCAAGAGACCCAGTACTTC.

V is TRBV28 and J is TRBJ1-2; D remains ambiguous. The CDR3 sequence is 13 residues long. V gave up 6 bases and J gave up 3 bases, with 11 bases separating them. CDR1 MDHEN and CDR2 SYDVKM come from the germline V gene. The CDR3 DNA follows: TGTGCCAGCAGCTCGACCGAGTACTATGGCTACACCTTC. Its protein product is CASSSTEYYGYTF.

The chain uses TRBV28 and TRBJ1-5; the D is unclear. CDR3 length: 14 residues. In germline, CDR1 is MDHEN, CDR2 SYDVKM. Trimming took 2 bases from V and 7 from J, leaving 12 bases between them. The CDR3 spells CASSLPQVTQPQHF. CDR3 sequence (DNA): TGTGCCAGCAGTTTACCCCAGGTGACGCAGCCCCAGCATTTT.

CDR3 region: CATSDAWTITDTQYF. The CDR3 region has the DNA TGTGCCACCAGTGATGCCTGGACCATCACAGATACGCAGTATTTT. The rearrangement uses TRBV24-1 and TRBJ2-3; D is ambiguous. Trimming stripped 3 bases from V and 2 bases from J, with 11 bases between. The CDR3 consists of 15 residues. Per the germline V gene, CDR1 is KGHDR and CDR2 is SFDVKD.

The V gene is TRBV10-3, the J gene TRBJ2-5, with TRBD2 identical over 8 bases. The V and J ends lost 3 bases and 5 bases, in that order; junction bases with no gene match: 14. This CDR3 is built from 17 residues. Germline lookup yields CDR1 ENHRY and CDR2 SYGVKD. CDR3 region: CAISDQRGGRVEETQYF. CDR3 sequence (DNA): TGTGCCATCAGTGACCAACGGGGGGGCCGGGTCGAGGAGACCCAGTACTTC.

The chain is built from TRBV7-2 and TRBJ2-5, with D perhaps matching TRBD2 (5 bases). Germline CDR1 reads SGHTA; CDR2 reads FQGNSA. Trimming removed 3 bases at V and 1 base at J, with 12 bases between. This CDR3 is 15 amino acids long. Here the CDR3 reads CASSLRPSPQETQYF. The CDR3, as DNA: TGTGCCAGCAGCTTGAGGCCTAGCCCCCAAGAGACCCAGTACTTC.

J is TRBJ2-2 and V is TRBV2; a weak D match, TRBD1 (6 bases). The length of the CDR3 is 16 residues. Per germline, CDR1 SNHLY and CDR2 FYNNEI. Deletions cut 1 base from V and 0 bases from J, with 9 bases between. CDR3 bases: TGTGCCAGCAGTGAAGTGAACAGGGCGAACACCGGGGAGCTGTTTTTT. This translates into CASSEVNRANTGELFF.

The chain couples TRBV18 to TRBJ1-1; no definite D call. Per germline, CDR1 KGHSH and CDR2 LQKENI. Trimming cost V 0 bases and J 5 bases, with 10 bases left between them. This CDR3 has 14 residues. This CDR3 reads CASSPPSLDTEAFF. CDR3 nucleotides: TGTGCCAGCTCACCACCCTCTCTCGATACTGAAGCTTTCTTT.

The CDR3 DNA reads TGTGCCACAAATACAGGGAGTTCCTACAATGAGCAGTTCTTC. Amino acid sequence: CATNTGSSYNEQFF. The chain has TRBV27 and TRBJ2-1; D is perhaps TRBD1 (6 bases). Germline assignment: CDR1 MNHEY and CDR2 SMNVEV (reference sequence). V lost 10 bases and J lost 1, with 14 bases in between. The CDR3 has 14 residues.

The chain recombines TRBV6-5 with TRBJ2-3; D is possibly TRBD1 (5 bases). With 2 bases removed from V and 2 bases from J, the gap between germline ends came to 8 bases. Per germline, CDR1 MNHEY and CDR2 SVGAGI. The CDR3 runs to 14 residues. The CDR3 spells CASSYRGYTDTQYF. In DNA, the CDR3 is TGTGCCAGCAGTTACAGGGGATACACAGATACGCAGTATTTT.

The CDR3 region is CASRLGQDRGYTF. Here the CDR3 DNA reads TGTGCCAGCAGATTGGGACAGGACCGTGGCTACACCTTC. The chain has TRBV7-3 and TRBJ1-2; 8 bases agree with TRBD1. The V gene end was trimmed by 6 bases and the J gene end by 7 bases; junction bases not matched to a gene: 7. The CDR3 loop spans 13 amino acids. The germline gives CDR1 SGHTA, CDR2 FQGTGA.

The chain has TRBV7-2 and TRBJ2-3, with a tentative D call TRBD2 (6 bases). The CDR3 runs to 15 residues. V shed 10 bases and J shed 2 bases, with 19 bases lying between them. The germline V gene has CDR1 SGHTA and CDR2 FQGNSA. The CDR3 reads CATGVWAGNTDTQYF. The CDR3 DNA reads as TGTGCCACTGGGGTTTGGGCGGGAAACACAGATACGCAGTATTTT. The full variable domain, completed using reference TRBV7-2 and TRBJ2-3, is GAGVSQSPSNKVTEKGKDVELRCDPISGHTALYWYRQSLGQGLEFLIYFQGNSAPDKSGLPSDRFSAERTGGSVSTLTIQRTQQEDSAVYLCATGVWAGNTDTQYFGPGTRLTVL.

The rearrangement uses TRBV23-1 and TRBJ2-2; 7 bases agree with TRBD1. TRBV23-1 qualifies as an ORF whose function is uncertain. This CDR3 has 14 amino acids. The trim removed 4 bases at V and 5 bases at J, leaving 4 bases unmatched. For the CDR3, the DNA is TGCGCCAGCAGTCGAAGGGGGCCGACCGGGGAGCTGTTTTTT. Translated: CASSRRGPTGELFF.

V is TRBV24-1 and J is TRBJ2-3; weak D call: TRBD2 (6 bases). CDR3 length equals 16 residues. V gave up 3 bases and J gave up 3 bases, with 15 bases separating them. Germline assignment: CDR1 KGHDR and CDR2 SFDVKD. The CDR3 is CATSDPQPGETDTQYF. CDR3 nucleotide sequence: TGTGCCACCAGTGATCCTCAACCGGGGGAAACAGATACGCAGTATTTT.

The rearrangement joins TRBV9 to TRBJ2-3, with D perhaps matching TRBD2 (6 bases). The germline CDR1 and CDR2 sequences are SGDLS and YYNGEE. The V end lost 4 bases, the J end lost 0 bases, and 21 bases lay between the germline ends. The CDR3 length is 18 residues. DNA for the CDR3: TGTGCCAGCAGCTTAACGGGGGTCCTCGCCTTTAGCACAGATACGCAGTATTTT. The encoded protein is CASSLTGVLAFSTDTQYF. Based on the CDR3 plus reference TRBV9 and TRBJ2-3, the full variable domain is DSGVTQTPKHLITATGQRVTLRCSPRSGDLSVYWYQQSLDQGLQFLIQYYNGEERAKGNILERFSAQQFPDLHSELNLSSLELGDSALYFCASSLTGVLAFSTDTQYFGPGTRLTVL.

The chain joins TRBV24-1 to TRBJ1-2; D gene ambiguous. V shed 5 bases and J shed 0 bases, with 15 bases lying between them. Germline V lookup: CDR1 KGHDR, CDR2 SFDVKD. The CDR3 consists of 16 residues. CDR3 protein: CATSAGGRRANYGYTF. Here the CDR3 DNA reads TGTGCCACCAGTGCTGGAGGTCGAAGGGCTAACTATGGCTACACCTTC.

The chain is built from TRBV7-8 and TRBJ1-3, with no clear D. Germline CDR1 SGHVS, CDR2 FQNEAQ. Trimming took 3 bases from V and 2 from J, leaving 11 bases between them. CDR3 length: 15 residues. The CDR3 loop reads CASSLVARTGNTIYF. The CDR3 DNA reads as TGTGCCAGCAGCTTGGTAGCTAGGACTGGAAACACCATATATTTT.